This T cell receptor beta chain is drawn from a study of blood T cell repertoires in COVID-19. Adults between roughly 18 and 90 years of age took part from more than 20 US areas. Profiling relied on immunoSEQ multiplex PCR, and the TCRdb table lists in-frame clones only, not all of them. In the table there are roughly 400,000 clones, nearly 90% of which are singletons. This CDR3 contains 14 residues. V gave up 4 bases and J gave up 6 bases; unmatched junction bases: 6. Germline values: CDR1 LNHDA, CDR2 SQIVND (reference sequence). The source is a woman between 18 and 29 years old who had been exposed to COVID-19. Sequencing was performed on PBMCs or T cells enriched from blood (not recorded which). The V call is TRBV19, the J call TRBJ2-7, with 10 bases matching TRBD2. The DNA of the CDR3 is TGTGCCAGTAGTAGTCTAGCGGGAGAAGGCGAGCAGTACTTC. Protein sequence: CASSSLAGEGEQYF.